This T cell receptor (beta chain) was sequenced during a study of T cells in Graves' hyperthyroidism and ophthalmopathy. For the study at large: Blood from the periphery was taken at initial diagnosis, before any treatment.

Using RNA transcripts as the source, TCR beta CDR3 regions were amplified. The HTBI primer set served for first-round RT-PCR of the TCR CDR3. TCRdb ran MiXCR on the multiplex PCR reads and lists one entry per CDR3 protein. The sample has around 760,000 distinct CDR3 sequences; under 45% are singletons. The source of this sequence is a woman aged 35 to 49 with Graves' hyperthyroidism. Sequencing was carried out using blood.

CDR3 residues: CASSYSGATGANVLTF. Written as DNA, the CDR3 is TGTGCCAGCAGTTACTCCGGGGCTACTGGGGCCAACGTCCTGACTTTC. The chain is built from TRBV6-2 or TRBV6-3 and TRBJ2-6; D is perhaps TRBD1 or TRBD2 (5 bases each). Germline CDR1 reads MNHEY; CDR2 reads SVGEGT. The V end was cut by 0 bases, the J end by 2 bases, with 8 bases between. The CDR3 sequence is 16 residues long.